The 28 T cell receptor beta chains below come from one sample, sequenced in a study of PD-1 blockade in classical Hodgkin lymphoma. Time point: newly diagnosed, previously untreated cHL patient sample. Profiling relied on immunoSEQ multiplex PCR, and the TCRdb table lists in-frame clones only, not all of them. The table records about 16,000 clones, about 83% of them present only once. The sequencing input was peripheral blood mononuclear cells (PBMCs). Receptors were obtained from a human donor with classical Hodgkin lymphoma.

The chain carries TRBV28 and TRBJ2-4; D perhaps matches TRBD1 (6 bases). The germline V gene has CDR1 MDHEN and CDR2 SYDVKM. Trimming cost V 5 bases and J 0 bases, with 14 bases left between them. This CDR3 spans 16 amino acids. The CDR3 spells CASSPQGSVAKNIQYF. The CDR3 region has the DNA TGTGCCAGCAGTCCCCAGGGGAGCGTAGCCAAAAACATTCAGTACTTC.

The rearrangement uses TRBV19 and TRBJ1-1; no reliable D call. Germline V gene data show CDR1 as LNHDA and CDR2 as SQIVND (reference sequence). V lost 5 bases to trimming and J lost 5 bases, with 9 bases between them. This CDR3 is 12 amino acids long. CDR3 DNA: TGTGCCAGTAGTGCCGGTGGTACTGAAGCTTTCTTT. Encoded protein: CASSAGGTEAFF.

This rearrangement joins TRBV25-1 to TRBJ1-2, with 7 bases that match TRBD1. The junction had 14 bases not matched to a gene; V was cut back by 4 bases and J by 6 bases. This CDR3 is built from 16 residues. Germline V gene sequence: CDR1 MGHDK, CDR2 SYGVNS. CDR3 nucleotides: TGTGCCAGCAGTGCCTTTGCCGGGACAGCGGGGGATGGCTACACCTTC. Its translation: CASSAFAGTAGDGYTF.

The CDR3 DNA reads as TGTGCCAGCAGCACCGCGGGCCGGGACTCTAGGGATAATTCACCCCTCCACTTT. Translated: CASSTAGRDSRDNSPLHF. This chain connects TRBV9 to TRBJ1-6; tentative D call: TRBD1 (5 bases). The CDR3 loop spans 18 amino acids. In germline, CDR1 is SGDLS, CDR2 YYNGEE. The V gene lost 4 bases and the J gene lost 5 bases, with 22 bases spanning the gap.

The V gene is TRBV25-1, the J gene TRBJ2-7, with TRBD2 matching over 8 bases. The CDR3 loop spans 13 amino acids. From germline, CDR1 is MGHDK and CDR2 SYGVNS. CDR3 sequence: CASGGAGSYEQYF. As DNA, the CDR3 is TGTGCAAGCGGGGGCGCGGGGTCCTACGAGCAGTACTTC.

The rearrangement uses TRBV7-8 and TRBJ1-3, with a tentative D call TRBD1 (6 bases). This CDR3 is 13 amino acids long. Germline lookup yields CDR1 SGHVS and CDR2 FQNEAQ. The V end was cut by 5 bases, the J end by 11 bases, with 16 bases between. The CDR3 loop is CASSLDRDTPIYF. CDR3 nucleotide sequence: TGTGCCAGCAGCCTAGACCGGGACACCCCCATATATTTT.

The chain carries TRBV4-2 and TRBJ2-5, with TRBD2 matching 10 bases. Germline values: CDR1 LGHNA, CDR2 YNFKEQ. V shed 0 bases and J 1 base; nucleotides not matched to a gene: 20. The CDR3 is 22 residues long. CDR3 region: CASSQEMLGASGSSSVQETQYF. In DNA form, the CDR3 reads TGTGCCAGCAGCCAAGAAATGTTAGGGGCTAGCGGGAGTTCGAGCGTCCAAGAGACCCAGTACTTC.

The DNA of the CDR3 is TGTGCCAGCACCAAGGACAGCCCGACCTACGAGCAGTACTTC. Encoded protein: CASTKDSPTYEQYF. This sequence joins TRBV25-1 and TRBJ2-7; a weak D match, TRBD1 (6 bases). Trimming stripped 7 bases from V and 2 bases from J, with 15 bases between. This CDR3 comprises 14 residues. Germline V CDR1 and CDR2: MGHDK, SYGVNS.

The CDR3 nucleotides read TGTGCCAGCAGTTATCGTAAGGTCGGGAGGGCCGATGAGCAGTTCTTC. It specifies CASSYRKVGRADEQFF. This rearrangement joins TRBV6-5 to TRBJ2-1; 8 bases map to TRBD2. Germline assignment: CDR1 MNHEY and CDR2 SVGAGI. Losses at the gene ends were 3 bases for V and 8 bases for J; bases not matched to a gene: 12. This CDR3 is built from 16 residues.

The chain joins TRBV6-1 to TRBJ2-7; TRBD1 matches at 9 bases. This CDR3 spans 15 amino acids. Germline loops: CDR1 MNHNS, CDR2 SASEGT. The trim removed 3 bases at V and 6 bases at J, leaving 9 bases unmatched. DNA of the CDR3: TGTGCCAGCAGTGAGTTACAGGGGGCTCCGGGCGAGCAGTACTTC. It is translated as CASSELQGAPGEQYF.

The CDR3 coding sequence is TGTGCCAGCTCACCACCGGGACTAGCGGGAGGCGGGGATGAGCAGTTCTTC. Protein product: CASSPPGLAGGGDEQFF. The gene calls are TRBV18 and TRBJ2-1; 15 bases match TRBD2. The CDR3 is 17 amino acids. V shed 0 bases, J shed 8 bases, and the junction held 5 bases outside the gene matches. CDR1 and CDR2 from the germline V gene are KGHSH and LQKENI.

The V gene is TRBV5-4, the J gene TRBJ2-5; the match to TRBD1 covers 7 bases. Germline CDR1 reads SGHNT; CDR2 reads YYREEE (reference sequence). With V trimmed by 4 bases and J by 2 bases, 8 bases remained unmatched. The CDR3 spans 15 residues. For the CDR3, the DNA is TGTGCCAGCAGCCCTCGGACAGGAGTGCAAGAGACCCAGTACTTC. Translating gives CASSPRTGVQETQYF.

Here the CDR3 DNA reads TGCGCCAGCAGCCCCCTTGGACTAGCGGGAGTAGGGCAAGAGACCCAGTACTTC. Protein sequence: CASSPLGLAGVGQETQYF. The chain carries TRBV4-1 and TRBJ2-5; 13 bases are a match to TRBD2. Germline CDR1 MGHRA, CDR2 YSYEKL. The CDR3 spans 18 residues. Germline trimming cut 4 bases from V and 2 bases from J; bases unmatched to any gene: 10.

CDR3 nucleotide sequence: TGTGCCAGCAGTTCCCCGTGGACTAGCGGAAATACCTACGAGCAGTACTTC. Its protein is CASSSPWTSGNTYEQYF. The chain links TRBV28 to TRBJ2-7, with 10 bases that match TRBD2. Germline values: CDR1 MDHEN, CDR2 SYDVKM. This CDR3 spans 17 amino acids. The V gene end was trimmed by 4 bases and the J gene end by 2 bases; junction bases not matched to a gene: 11.

This rearrangement joins TRBV7-3 to TRBJ2-5; the match to TRBD2 covers 13 bases. This CDR3 region has 16 residues. With 3 bases clipped from V and 5 bases from J, the junction kept 6 bases outside the gene matches. The germline gives CDR1 SGHTA, CDR2 FQGTGA. Written as DNA, the CDR3 is TGTGCCAGCAGCTTGACTAGCGGGAGGATCAGGGAGACCCAGTACTTC. The encoded protein is CASSLTSGRIRETQYF.

This sequence joins TRBV6-5 and TRBJ1-3; 7 bases map to TRBD1. CDR3 length: 15 amino acids. Per the germline V gene, CDR1 is MNHEY and CDR2 is SVGAGI. With 6 bases clipped from V and 3 bases from J, the junction kept 8 bases outside the gene matches. The CDR3 spells CASSLSRDSGNTIYF. CDR3 in DNA: TGTGCCAGCAGCCTATCCCGGGACAGTGGAAACACCATATATTTT.

This chain joins TRBV10-2 and TRBJ2-1, with D tentatively TRBD1 (6 bases). With 8 bases removed from V and 9 bases from J, the gap between germline ends came to 11 bases. Germline CDR1 and CDR2: WSHSY and SAAADI. This CDR3 contains 11 residues. CDR3 protein: CASAQGSEQFF. The CDR3 DNA sequence: TGCGCCAGCGCACAGGGAAGTGAGCAGTTCTTC.

The chain is built from TRBV28 and TRBJ2-1, with D perhaps assigned TRBD1 or TRBD2 (5 bases each). The CDR3 runs 12 residues. Germline CDR1 is MDHEN and CDR2 is SYDVKM. V lost 4 bases, J lost 13 bases, and 14 bases lay in between. DNA of the CDR3: TGTGCCAGCAGTTCAGAGGGGCTACTACAGTTCTTC. It translates to CASSSEGLLQFF.

The chain joins TRBV2 to TRBJ2-7, with a possible D match to TRBD2 (6 bases). This CDR3 spans 15 amino acids. Germline V gives CDR1 SNHLY, CDR2 FYNNEI. Trimming left V 2 bases short and J 0 bases short, with 11 bases between. This chain's CDR3 is CASSEFLASSYEQYF. Here the CDR3 DNA reads TGTGCCAGCAGTGAATTCCTAGCGAGCTCCTACGAGCAGTACTTC.

J is TRBJ2-3 and V is TRBV28; TRBD2 matches 7 bases. The CDR3 runs 14 residues. Germline trimming cut 6 bases from V and 2 bases from J; bases unmatched to any gene: 5. Germline loops: CDR1 MDHEN, CDR2 SYDVKM. The CDR3 loop reads CASSRAGTTDTQYF. The CDR3 DNA reads TGTGCCAGCAGCAGAGCGGGGACCACAGATACGCAGTATTTT.

The chain couples TRBV9 to TRBJ2-5; 8 bases map to TRBD2. The V gene end was trimmed by 0 bases and the J gene end by 3 bases; junction bases not matched to a gene: 4. The CDR3 length is 15 residues. CDR1 is SGDLS, CDR2 YYNGEE, per germline. The CDR3 DNA is TGTGCCAGCAGCGTAGGAGTACTAGCGGAAGAGACCCAGTACTTC. It encodes CASSVGVLAEETQYF.

V gene TRBV14 combines with J gene TRBJ1-4; 8 nucleotides agree with TRBD1. The CDR3 is made up of 15 amino acids. V lost 2 bases and J lost 8; bases outside the gene matches: 7. Germline assignment: CDR1 SGHDN and CDR2 FVKESK. The CDR3 loop reads CASSQITGGLEKLFF. In DNA, the CDR3 is TGTGCCAGCAGCCAAATTACAGGGGGGTTAGAAAAACTGTTTTTT.

The J gene is TRBJ1-2, the V gene TRBV6-1; D not resolved. V lost 7 bases to trimming and J lost 3 bases, with 6 bases between them. CDR1 is MNHNS, CDR2 SASEGT, per germline. The CDR3 runs to 11 residues. CDR3 region: CASIIYYGYTF. CDR3 DNA sequence: TGTGCCAGCATTATTTACTATGGCTACACCTTC.

The chain joins TRBV27 to TRBJ1-2; 7 bases are a match to TRBD1. CDR3 size: 16 residues. Germline V gene lookup returns CDR1 MNHEY and CDR2 SMNVEV (reference sequence). V shed 4 bases and J 4 bases; nucleotides not matched to a gene: 12. The CDR3 DNA follows: TGTGCCAGCAGTTACATCAGGACAGGAGGGGGCTATGGCTACACCTTC. This gives the protein CASSYIRTGGGYGYTF.

This chain connects TRBV29-1 to TRBJ2-7, with 8 bases identical to TRBD2. The CDR3 is 13 residues long. J was trimmed by 3 bases and V by 6 bases; bases with no gene match: 7. The germline V gene has CDR1 SQVTM and CDR2 ANQGSEA. CDR3 region: CSVAPLADYEQYF. The CDR3 bases are TGCAGCGTGGCCCCACTAGCGGACTACGAGCAGTACTTC.

The V call is TRBV27, the J call TRBJ2-5; 9 nucleotides align to TRBD1. The CDR3 is 15 amino acids. Looked up from germline, CDR1 is MNHEY and CDR2 is SMNVEV (reference sequence). With V trimmed by 8 bases and J by 5 bases, 12 bases remained unmatched. The CDR3 loop is CASSIDTGGRETQYF. The CDR3 DNA reads TGTGCCAGCTCAATCGACACAGGGGGCAGGGAGACCCAGTACTTC.

The chain recombines TRBV10-1 with TRBJ1-1; D is ambiguous. The V end was cut by 4 bases, the J end by 3 bases, with 12 bases between. The germline V gene has CDR1 WNHNN and CDR2 SYGVQD (reference sequence). The CDR3 totals 14 residues. The CDR3 region is CASSVPGLDTEAFF. CDR3 DNA sequence: TGCGCCAGCAGTGTTCCCGGATTGGACACTGAAGCTTTCTTT.

Within the sample, this clone is large. V gene TRBV6-1 combines with J gene TRBJ2-6; TRBD1 might be the D (5 bases). V lost 7 bases, J lost 0 bases, and 10 bases lay in between. This CDR3 has 15 residues. Germline V gene lookup returns CDR1 MNHNS and CDR2 SASEGT. Written as DNA, the CDR3 is TGTGCCAGCACCTTAGACAGCTCTGGGGCCAACGTCCTGACTTTC. Translating gives CASTLDSSGANVLTF.